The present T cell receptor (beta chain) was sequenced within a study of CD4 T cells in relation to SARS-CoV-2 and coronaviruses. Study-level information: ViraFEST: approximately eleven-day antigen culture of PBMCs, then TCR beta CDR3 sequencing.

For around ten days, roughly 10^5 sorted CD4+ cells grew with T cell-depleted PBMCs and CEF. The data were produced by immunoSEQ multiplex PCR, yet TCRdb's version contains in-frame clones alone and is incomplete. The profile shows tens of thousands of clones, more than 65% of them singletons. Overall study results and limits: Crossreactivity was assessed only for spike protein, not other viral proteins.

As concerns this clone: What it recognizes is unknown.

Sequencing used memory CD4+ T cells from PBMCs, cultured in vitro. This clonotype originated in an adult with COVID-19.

This chain's CDR3 is CASSLGWRVNEQFF. CDR3 in DNA: TGTGCCAGCAGCTTAGGATGGCGAGTCAATGAGCAGTTCTTC. The J gene is TRBJ2-1, the V gene TRBV7-2; D not certain. The CDR3 consists of 14 residues. Germline V gene data show CDR1 as SGHTA and CDR2 as FQGNSA. Trimming took off 1 base at V and 6 bases at J, with 10 bases between the two ends.